This TCR beta chain emerged from a study of cytomegalovirus exposure and HLA in healthy donors. Points from the study as a whole: In a later analysis, around 18,000 TCR beta sequences were associated with HLA alleles at 0.05 false discovery rate.

13 Jbeta primers and 60 Vbeta primers were used for the PCR. TCRdb keeps only in-frame clones here, not all; method: immunoSEQ multiplex PCR. The table includes about 160,000 clones, around four fifths detected once. A word on this clone: Its antigen is unknown.

Sequences were obtained from PBMCs. The receptor comes from a girl aged 2 to 9 in good health and CMV-seropositive.

The CDR3 DNA reads as TGTGCCAGCAGCCACCACCTAGCGGGAGGCCGGGATGAGCAGTTCTTC. It codes for CASSHHLAGGRDEQFF. V usage is TRBV16 and J usage is TRBJ2-1; the match to TRBD2 covers 11 bases. Germline V gene lookup returns CDR1 KGHSY and CDR2 FQNENV. The CDR3 extends over 16 amino acids. Trimming at V came to 3 bases and at J to 8 bases, leaving 9 bases not matched to a gene.